Listed here are 5 T cell receptor beta chains from one sample, sequenced in a study of blood T cell repertoires in COVID-19. The method was immunoSEQ multiplex PCR; TCRdb's version includes in-frame clones alone and lacks a portion of them. Of 70,000 or so clones in the sample, about 68% are singletons; the top ten hold 35% to 45%. The sample consisted of peripheral blood. Receptors were obtained from a woman in her seventies with acute or convalescent COVID-19.

This clone was counted between two and nine times. V gene TRBV7-2 combines with J gene TRBJ2-1, with TRBD2 as a possible D gene (6 bases). V lost 1 base to trimming and J lost 15 bases, with 19 bases between them. The CDR3 contains 14 residues. Germline V gene data show CDR1 as SGHTA and CDR2 as FQGNSA. Written as DNA, the CDR3 is TGTGCCAGCAGCTTAGGCCCTCGGGGGACCCCGGGGTTCTTC. It codes for CASSLGPRGTPGFF. Full variable domain (rest looked up from reference TRBV7-2 and TRBJ2-1): GAGVSQSPSNKVTEKGKDVELRCDPISGHTALYWYRQSLGQGLEFLIYFQGNSAPDKSGLPSDRFSAERTGGSVSTLTIQRTQQEDSAVYLCASSLGPRGTPGFFGPGTRLTVL.

The chain is built from TRBV4-2 and TRBJ1-5, with D perhaps matching TRBD1 (5 bases). CDR3 size: 16 residues. Germline-derived CDR1 and CDR2 are LGHNA and YNFKEQ. Trimming removed 3 bases at V and 1 base at J, with 13 bases between. The CDR3 spells CASSQNQGGSNQPQHF. DNA for the CDR3: TGTGCCAGCAGCCAGAACCAGGGTGGCAGCAATCAGCCCCAGCATTTT.

This clone was recorded a few times. This chain uses TRBV6-5 with TRBJ1-1; TRBD1 agrees at 7 bases. From germline, CDR1 is MNHEY and CDR2 SVGAGI. This CDR3 is 15 amino acids long. J gave up 0 bases and V 6 bases, and 7 bases lay outside the gene matches. The CDR3 nucleotides are TGTGCCAGCAGGGGGCCGGGACAGATGAACACTGAAGCTTTCTTT. As protein: CASRGPGQMNTEAFF.

V usage is TRBV5-1 and J usage is TRBJ2-4, with D possibly being TRBD1 (5 bases). The CDR3 is 15 residues long. Per germline, CDR1 SGHRS and CDR2 YFSETQ. V shed 1 base and J shed 4 bases, with 12 bases lying between them. CDR3 sequence reads: CASSLSGPQKNIQYF. In DNA form, the CDR3 reads TGCGCCAGCAGCTTGTCAGGGCCCCAGAAAAACATTCAGTACTTC.

The gene calls are TRBV9 and TRBJ1-3; 7 nucleotides align to TRBD1. The ends lost 4 bases at V and 0 bases at J; junction bases unmatched: 7. CDR1 and CDR2 from the germline V gene are SGDLS and YYNGEE. The CDR3 loop spans 16 amino acids. CDR3 loop: CASSIGQAYSGNTIYF. For the CDR3, the DNA is TGTGCCAGCAGCATAGGACAGGCATACTCTGGAAACACCATATATTTT.